A single T cell receptor (beta chain) is shown here with its context. Its antigen is not known. This sample stems from a study of shared clonotypes between healthy human individuals. The germline V and J ends were trimmed by 3 bases and 0 bases, with 15 bases remaining between them. Germline lookup yields CDR1 SGDLS and CDR2 YYNGEE. The CDR3 loop spans 16 amino acids. Each replicate PCR on the sorted subsets used 200 to 250 ng DNA (around 30,000 T cell genomes). Generated by immunoSEQ multiplex PCR, the TCRdb table keeps only in-frame clones and is missing some. Found here are some 1.1 million clones, about 80% of them singletons; the top ten hold 0.89%. Points from the study as a whole: The sharing of about 5% of naive CD4 clonotypes was seen across a handful of donors. Tissue TCR repertoires likely differ from these blood-only repertoires.

This sequence was found in a man between 18 and 35 years old in good health. Some clones in this sample may be carry-over from other donors' samples. The chain employs TRBV9 and TRBJ2-5; D may be TRBD1 (5 bases). Sequencing was performed on memory CD4+ T cells from PBMCs. Stated subset: CD45RA-negative fraction. The CDR3 DNA reads as TGTGCCAGCAGCGCCAAGACAGCCGCGTACCAAGAGACCCAGTACTTC. Translation gives CASSAKTAAYQETQYF.